The 20 T cell receptor beta chains below come from one sample, sequenced in a study of cytomegalovirus exposure and HLA in healthy donors. Primers: 60 Vbeta forward and 13 Jbeta reverse. This table comes from immunoSEQ multiplex PCR, and its TCRdb copy is limited to in-frame clones, with some not included. In total, the table holds around 75,000 clones. The sequencing sample was made of PBMCs. The receptor set was obtained from a man aged 40-49 years in good health and CMV-seronegative.

This rearrangement joins TRBV10-3 to TRBJ2-1; TRBD2 matches at 7 bases. V was pared by 1 base and J by 7 bases, with 7 bases of the junction left unmatched. Germline CDR1 reads ENHRY; CDR2 reads SYGVKD. The CDR3 is 15 residues long. This chain's CDR3 is CAISEWVGGPNEQFF. The CDR3 DNA reads TGTGCCATCAGTGAGTGGGTGGGAGGGCCGAATGAGCAGTTCTTC.

This clone is called medium-sized (0.01 to 0.1%) based on its frequency. CDR3 sequence (DNA): TGTGCCAGCAGACGACAGGGGGCGGGTACTGAAGCTTTCTTT. Translated, it gives CASRRQGAGTEAFF. The chain couples TRBV6-5 to TRBJ1-1; 10 bases align to TRBD1. The CDR3 is made up of 14 amino acids. Germline V CDR1 and CDR2: MNHEY, SVGAGI. V trimming: 6 bases; J trimming: 5 bases; junction bases outside the gene matches: 6.

The gene calls are TRBV6-1 and TRBJ1-1; the D is unclear. The CDR3 runs 15 residues. CDR1 and CDR2 from the germline V gene are MNHNS and SASEGT. Trimming removed 2 bases at V and 1 base at J, with 11 bases between. The CDR3 protein is CASSEQRLRNTEAFF. CDR3 DNA: TGTGCCAGCAGTGAACAACGACTACGGAACACTGAAGCTTTCTTT.

The chain has TRBV4-3 and TRBJ2-3; D possibly corresponds to TRBD1 (6 bases). V shed 0 bases and J shed 4 bases, with 11 bases lying between them. The germline CDR1 and CDR2 sequences are LGHNA and YSLEER. This CDR3 region has 15 residues. The CDR3 DNA is TGCGCCAGCAGCCAAGAAGGGGGTAGGGCAGATACGCAGTATTTT. Its protein is CASSQEGGRADTQYF.

V is TRBV29-1 and J is TRBJ1-2, with TRBD1 matching 8 bases. The CDR3 extends over 12 amino acids. The V and J ends lost 7 bases and 5 bases, in that order; junction bases with no gene match: 6. Germline CDR1 is SQVTM and CDR2 is ANQGSEA. This chain's CDR3 is CSASQGAYGYTF. The CDR3, as DNA: TGCAGCGCCTCGCAGGGGGCTTATGGCTACACCTTC.

The chain recombines TRBV14 with TRBJ2-2; weak D call: TRBD1 (5 bases). V gave up 1 base and J gave up 3 bases, with 15 bases separating them. This CDR3 contains 17 residues. Germline V gene sequence: CDR1 SGHDN, CDR2 FVKESK. In DNA, the CDR3 is TGTGCCAGCAGCCAAGCAGATCGGACATTCGACACCGGGGAGCTGTTTTTT. Amino acid sequence: CASSQADRTFDTGELFF.

The chain recombines TRBV6-5 with TRBJ1-2, with D possibly matching TRBD1 (5 bases). The CDR3 sequence is 15 residues long. CDR1 and CDR2 from the germline V gene are MNHEY and SVGAGI. V lost 5 bases and J 2 bases, leaving 15 bases between the germline ends. CDR3: CASSTTRRGNYGYTF. CDR3 coding DNA: TGTGCCAGCAGTACGACAAGGCGGGGGAACTATGGCTACACCTTC.

For the CDR3, the DNA is TGTGCCAGCAGTCGAGCGACAGGGGAGGGTGAAGCTTTCTTT. Encoded protein: CASSRATGEGEAFF. The chain employs TRBV7-2 and TRBJ1-1, with 8 bases identical to TRBD1. The CDR3 consists of 14 residues. Trimming removed 6 bases from V and 7 bases from J; junction bases left unmatched: 10. Per germline, CDR1 SGHTA and CDR2 FQGNSA. Based on the CDR3 plus reference TRBV7-2 and TRBJ1-1, the full variable domain is GAGVSQSPSNKVTEKGKDVELRCDPISGHTALYWYRQSLGQGLEFLIYFQGNSAPDKSGLPSDRFSAERTGGSVSTLTIQRTQQEDSAVYLCASSRATGEGEAFFGQGTRLTVV.

The rearrangement links TRBV30 to TRBJ2-3; D is perhaps TRBD2 (7 bases). The CDR3 contains 11 residues. V was clipped by 1 base and J by 15 bases, with 14 bases between them. Germline values: CDR1 GTSNPN, CDR2 SVGIG (reference sequence). CDR3 protein: CAWSGGRGAYF. The CDR3 DNA reads TGTGCCTGGAGTGGTGGGAGGGGGGCTTATTTT.

The chain employs TRBV7-2 and TRBJ1-2; D call uncertain. Looked up from germline, CDR1 is SGHTA and CDR2 is FQGNSA. The CDR3 consists of 14 residues. V dropped 5 bases and J dropped 8 bases, with 18 bases sitting between them. This CDR3 is CASSPEGGLRGYTF. The DNA of the CDR3 is TGTGCCAGCAGCCCAGAGGGCGGGTTGAGGGGCTACACCTTC.

The chain links TRBV2 to TRBJ2-1; perhaps TRBD2 as D (6 bases). CDR3 length: 13 amino acids. V lost 7 bases and J 7 bases, leaving 14 bases between the germline ends. Germline V gives CDR1 SNHLY, CDR2 FYNNEI. CDR3 DNA: TGTGCCAGCATGATGGGGGGACGAAATGAGCAGTTCTTC. Its translation is CASMMGGRNEQFF.

This chain's CDR3 is CASSLVSGSTGELFF. CDR3 sequence (DNA): TGTGCCAGCAGCTTAGTCTCCGGGAGCACCGGGGAGCTGTTTTTT. V and J are TRBV11-3 and TRBJ2-2; tentative D call: TRBD2 (6 bases). This CDR3 comprises 15 residues. Germline lookup yields CDR1 SGHNT and CDR2 YENEEA. Trimming removed 1 base from V and 4 bases from J, with 10 bases in between. The whole variable domain, remainder taken from reference TRBV11-3 and TRBJ2-2, is EAGVVQSPRYKIIEKKQPVAFWCNPISGHNTLYWYLQNLGQGPELLIRYENEEAVDDSQLPKDRFSAERLKGVDSTLKIQPAELGDSAVYLCASSLVSGSTGELFFGEGSRLTVL.

The rearrangement uses TRBV27 and TRBJ1-1; TRBD1 is a possible D gene (5 bases). CDR1 is MNHEY, CDR2 SMNVEV, per germline (reference sequence). This CDR3 has 14 amino acids. V lost 5 bases, J lost 2 bases, and 12 bases lay in between. The CDR3 sequence: CASSALRGNTEAFF. CDR3 nucleotides: TGTGCCAGCAGTGCCCTTAGGGGTAACACTGAAGCTTTCTTT.

This chain joins TRBV30 and TRBJ1-2; a possible D gene is TRBD1 (6 bases). Deletions cut 1 base from V and 0 bases from J, with 15 bases between. CDR3 size: 16 residues. Per the germline V gene, CDR1 is GTSNPN and CDR2 is SVGIG (reference sequence). The CDR3 spells CAWSGNYRTANYGYTF. CDR3 coding DNA: TGTGCCTGGAGTGGGAACTACCGGACAGCTAACTATGGCTACACCTTC. Full variable domain (rest looked up from reference TRBV30 and TRBJ1-2): SQTIHQWPATLVQPVGSPLSLECTVEGTSNPNLYWYRQAAGRGLQLLFYSVGIGQISSEVPQNLSASRPQDRQFILSSKKLLLSDSGFYLCAWSGNYRTANYGYTFGSGTRLTVV.

This chain joins TRBV4-3 and TRBJ1-2, with D uncertain. The CDR3 runs to 13 residues. V lost 1 base and J 4 bases, leaving 7 bases between the germline ends. Germline V CDR1 and CDR2: LGHNA, YSLEER. Here the CDR3 DNA reads TGCGCCAGCAGCCAAGGGGAGGGCTATGGCTACACCTTC. This sequence encodes CASSQGEGYGYTF.

The chain is built from TRBV18 and TRBJ2-3; perhaps TRBD1 as D (6 bases). Germline V gene data show CDR1 as KGHSH and CDR2 as LQKENI. V was cut by 3 bases and J by 5 bases, with 12 bases left in between. CDR3 length: 14 amino acids. CDR3 in DNA: TGTGCCAGCTCACCGTTGGGGGCGGGAGATACGCAGTATTTT. Its translation: CASSPLGAGDTQYF.

V is TRBV7-2 and J is TRBJ2-5, with a tentative D call TRBD1 (5 bases). The CDR3 totals 13 residues. CDR1 and CDR2 from the germline V gene are SGHTA and FQGNSA. Trimming shortened V by 4 bases and J by 5 bases, and 11 bases separated the two germline ends. The CDR3 protein is CASSSGPRETQYF. DNA of the CDR3: TGTGCCAGCAGCTCAGGGCCACGGGAGACCCAGTACTTC.

The V and J genes are TRBV5-1 and TRBJ2-7; D gene uncertain. The germline V and J ends were trimmed by 0 bases and 0 bases, with 10 bases remaining between them. CDR3 length equals 15 residues. The germline V gene has CDR1 SGHRS and CDR2 YFSETQ. CDR3 coding DNA: TGCGCCAGCAGCTTGGGGTCGAGGAGCTCCTACGAGCAGTACTTC. Its translation: CASSLGSRSSYEQYF.

The chain uses TRBV9 and TRBJ1-3; TRBD1 is a possible D gene (5 bases). Looked up from germline, CDR1 is SGDLS and CDR2 is YYNGEE. There are 16 residues in the CDR3. The V end lost 0 bases, the J end lost 0 bases, and 10 bases lay between the germline ends. The DNA for the CDR3 is TGTGCCAGCAGCGTAGTTGTGGGACTCTCTGGAAACACCATATATTTT. As protein: CASSVVVGLSGNTIYF.

The rearrangement joins TRBV7-8 to TRBJ1-1; 9 nucleotides agree with TRBD1. The CDR3 runs 15 residues. Trimming cost V 5 bases and J 0 bases; bases outside gene matches: 4. Germline V CDR1 and CDR2: SGHVS, FQNEAQ. CDR3 loop: CASSPRTGVNTEAFF. The CDR3 coding sequence is TGTGCCAGCAGCCCCCGGACAGGGGTGAACACTGAAGCTTTCTTT.